At least ten counts were recorded for the clone carrying this T cell receptor (beta chain). The CDR3 has 12 amino acids. V dropped 2 bases and J dropped 11 bases, with 13 bases sitting between them. The V gene's germline CDR1 is GTSNPN and CDR2 SVGIG (reference sequence). Other autoimmune diseases, uncontrolled infections, pregnancy and lactation each led to patient exclusion. Amplified TCR beta CDR3 regions were obtained using RNA transcripts as template. HTBI primers were used in a first-round RT-PCR, which preceded a second-round multiplex PCR. Via MiXCR, TCRdb re-called the multiplex PCR reads, giving one row per CDR3 protein. In the table there are about 210,000 distinct CDR3 sequences, less than 30% of which are singletons. The sample originates from a study of Graves' ophthalmopathy and Graves' hyperthyroidism.

The sample was peripheral blood. The clonotype comes from a man between 45 and 60 years old with Graves' ophthalmopathy. The V and J genes are TRBV30 and TRBJ1-5; TRBD1 might be the D (5 bases). In DNA, the CDR3 is TGTGCCTGGAGTACCGTCGGGGGGGCCCAGCATTTT. Translating gives CAWSTVGGAQHF.